This paragraph reports one TCR beta chain. The data originate from a study of blood T cells in healthy people across ages. The V gene lost 6 bases and the J gene lost 5 bases, with 17 bases spanning the gap. The CDR3 is 15 residues long. Through a sample-barcoded 5' primer and a J-beta primer mix, a second PCR was run for about 6 to 11 cycles. TCRdb passed the 5' RACE reads through MiXCR, listing each CDR3 protein once. Of approximately 830,000 distinct CDR3 sequences in the sample, approximately 59% were seen once. The sequence derives from a man between 25 and 39 years old in good health. The sequenced material came from blood. The V gene is TRBV12-3 or TRBV12-4, the J gene TRBJ1-5; D unclear. The CDR3: CASSPSRVGDQPQHF. The CDR3, as DNA: TGTGCCAGCAGCCCAAGTCGGGTAGGCGATCAGCCCCAGCATTTT.